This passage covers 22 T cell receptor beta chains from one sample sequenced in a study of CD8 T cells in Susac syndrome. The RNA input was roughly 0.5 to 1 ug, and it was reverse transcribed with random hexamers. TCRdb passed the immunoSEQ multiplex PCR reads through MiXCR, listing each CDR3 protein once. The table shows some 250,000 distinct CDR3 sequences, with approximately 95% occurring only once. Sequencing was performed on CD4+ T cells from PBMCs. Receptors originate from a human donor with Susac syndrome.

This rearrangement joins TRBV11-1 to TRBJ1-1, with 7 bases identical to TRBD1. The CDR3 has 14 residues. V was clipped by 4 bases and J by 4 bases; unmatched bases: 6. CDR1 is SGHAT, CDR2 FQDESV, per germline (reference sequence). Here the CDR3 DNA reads TGTGCCAGCAGCTGGGAGGGGGCTGTCACTGAAGCTTTCTTT. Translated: CASSWEGAVTEAFF.

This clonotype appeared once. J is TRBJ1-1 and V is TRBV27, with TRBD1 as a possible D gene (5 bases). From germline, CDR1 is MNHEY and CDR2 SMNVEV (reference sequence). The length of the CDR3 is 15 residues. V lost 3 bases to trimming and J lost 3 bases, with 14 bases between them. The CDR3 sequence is CASSLREGVHTEAFF. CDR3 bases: TGTGCCAGCAGTTTGAGGGAAGGGGTGCACACTGAAGCTTTCTTT.

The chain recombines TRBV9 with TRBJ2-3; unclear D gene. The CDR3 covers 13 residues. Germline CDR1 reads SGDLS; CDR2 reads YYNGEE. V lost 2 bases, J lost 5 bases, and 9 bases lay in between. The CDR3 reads CASSVRIGDTQYF. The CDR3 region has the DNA TGTGCCAGCAGCGTCAGGATAGGAGATACGCAGTATTTT.

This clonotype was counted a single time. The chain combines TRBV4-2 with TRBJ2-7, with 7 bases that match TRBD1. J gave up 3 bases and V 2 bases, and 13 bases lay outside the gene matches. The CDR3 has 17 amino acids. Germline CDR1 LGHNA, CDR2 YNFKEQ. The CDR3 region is CASSQTTGTAFYYEQYF. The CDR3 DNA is TGTGCCAGCAGCCAAACTACCGGGACAGCTTTCTACTACGAGCAGTACTTC.

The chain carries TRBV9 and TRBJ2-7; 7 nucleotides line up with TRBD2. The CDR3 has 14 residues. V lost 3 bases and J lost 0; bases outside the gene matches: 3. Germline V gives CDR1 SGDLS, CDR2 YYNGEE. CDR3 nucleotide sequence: TGTGCCAGCAGCGCCCGGACTAGCTCCTACGAGCAGTACTTC. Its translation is CASSARTSSYEQYF.

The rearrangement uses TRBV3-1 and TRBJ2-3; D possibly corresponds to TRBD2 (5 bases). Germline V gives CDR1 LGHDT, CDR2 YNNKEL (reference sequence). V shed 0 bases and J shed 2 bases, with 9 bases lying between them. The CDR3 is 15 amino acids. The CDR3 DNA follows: TGTGCCAGCAGCCAAGATAGCCTAGCCACAGATACGCAGTATTTT. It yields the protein CASSQDSLATDTQYF.

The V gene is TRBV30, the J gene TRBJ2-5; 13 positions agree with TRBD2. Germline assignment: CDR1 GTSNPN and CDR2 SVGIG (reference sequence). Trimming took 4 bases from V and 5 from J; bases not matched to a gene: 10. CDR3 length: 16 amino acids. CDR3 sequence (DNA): TGTGCCTGGACTCCCTGGACTAGCGGGAGCGCGGAGACCCAGTACTTC. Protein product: CAWTPWTSGSAETQYF.

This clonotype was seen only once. The CDR3: CASSYTPGSDTQYF. CDR3 sequence (DNA): TGCGCCAGCAGCTACACCCCGGGGTCGGATACGCAGTATTTT. The chain is built from TRBV5-1 and TRBJ2-3, with a tentative D call TRBD2 (5 bases). The germline V gene has CDR1 SGHRS and CDR2 YFSETQ. Deletions cut 3 bases from V and 6 bases from J, with 14 bases between. This CDR3 has 14 amino acids.

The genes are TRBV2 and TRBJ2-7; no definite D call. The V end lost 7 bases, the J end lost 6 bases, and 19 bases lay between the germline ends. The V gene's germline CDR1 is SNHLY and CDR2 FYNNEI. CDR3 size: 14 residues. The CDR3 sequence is CASNVVGFTGEQYF. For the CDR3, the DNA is TGTGCCAGCAACGTAGTGGGTTTTACGGGCGAGCAGTACTTC.

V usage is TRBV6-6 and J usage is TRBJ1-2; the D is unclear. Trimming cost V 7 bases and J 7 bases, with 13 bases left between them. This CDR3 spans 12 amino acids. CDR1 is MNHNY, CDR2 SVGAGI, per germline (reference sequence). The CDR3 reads CASTDSAGGYTF. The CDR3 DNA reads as TGTGCCAGCACCGACTCCGCGGGTGGCTACACCTTC.

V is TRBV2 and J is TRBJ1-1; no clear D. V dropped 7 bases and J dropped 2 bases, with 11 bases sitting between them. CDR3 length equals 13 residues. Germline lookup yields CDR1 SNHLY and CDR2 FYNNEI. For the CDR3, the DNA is TGTGCCAGCACAATACAGCCAAACACTGAAGCTTTCTTT. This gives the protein CASTIQPNTEAFF.

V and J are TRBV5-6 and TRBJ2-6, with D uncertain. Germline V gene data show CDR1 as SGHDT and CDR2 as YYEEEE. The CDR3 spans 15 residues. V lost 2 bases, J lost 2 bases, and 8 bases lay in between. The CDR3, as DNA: TGTGCCAGCAGCTTTCTAGGGCCTGGGGCCAACGTCCTGACTTTC. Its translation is CASSFLGPGANVLTF.

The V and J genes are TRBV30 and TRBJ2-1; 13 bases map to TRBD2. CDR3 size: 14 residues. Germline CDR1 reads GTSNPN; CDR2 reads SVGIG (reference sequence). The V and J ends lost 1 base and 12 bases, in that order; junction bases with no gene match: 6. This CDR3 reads CAWSETSGRPRQFF. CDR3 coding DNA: TGTGCCTGGAGTGAGACTAGCGGGAGGCCTAGGCAGTTCTTC.

Here the CDR3 reads CASSQDPGAGADTQYF. CDR3 nucleotides: TGTGCCAGCAGCCAAGATCCAGGGGCAGGTGCAGATACGCAGTATTTT. The gene calls are TRBV14 and TRBJ2-3; a weak D match, TRBD1 (6 bases). V lost 0 bases to trimming and J lost 4 bases, with 14 bases between them. Looked up from germline, CDR1 is SGHDN and CDR2 is FVKESK. CDR3 length: 16 amino acids.

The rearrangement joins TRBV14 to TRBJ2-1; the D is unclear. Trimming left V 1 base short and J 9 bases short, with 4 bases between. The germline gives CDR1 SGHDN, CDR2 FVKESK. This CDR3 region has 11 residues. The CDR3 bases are TGTGCCAGCAGCCAAGTGACTGAGCAGTTCTTC. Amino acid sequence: CASSQVTEQFF.

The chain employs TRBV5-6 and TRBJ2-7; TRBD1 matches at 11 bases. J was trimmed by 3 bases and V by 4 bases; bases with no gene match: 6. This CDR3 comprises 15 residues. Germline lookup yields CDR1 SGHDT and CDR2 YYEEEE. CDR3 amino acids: CASSPGTGGFYEQYF. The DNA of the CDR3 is TGTGCCAGCAGCCCCGGGACAGGGGGTTTCTACGAGCAGTACTTC.

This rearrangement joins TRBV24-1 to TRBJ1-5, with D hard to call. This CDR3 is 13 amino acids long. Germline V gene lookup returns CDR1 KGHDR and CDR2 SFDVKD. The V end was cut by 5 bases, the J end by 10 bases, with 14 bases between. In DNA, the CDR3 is TGTGCCACCAGTGGGCCGGGTGCTGGACCCCAGCATTTT. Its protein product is CATSGPGAGPQHF.

In DNA form, the CDR3 reads TGTGCCAGCAGCCAACAGGGGGCTGAACAGCCCCAGCATTTT. Translating it yields CASSQQGAEQPQHF. This chain joins TRBV12-3 or TRBV12-4 and TRBJ1-5; 9 nucleotides align to TRBD1. This CDR3 comprises 14 residues. V was pared by 6 bases and J by 7 bases, with 7 bases of the junction left unmatched.

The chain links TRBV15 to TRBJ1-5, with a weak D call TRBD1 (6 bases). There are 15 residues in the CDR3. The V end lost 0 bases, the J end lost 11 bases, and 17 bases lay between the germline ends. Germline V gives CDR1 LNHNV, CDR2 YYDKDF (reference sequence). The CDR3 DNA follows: TGTGCCACCAGCAGAGATCAGGAGGGGGGAGGGACCCAGCATTTT. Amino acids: CATSRDQEGGGTQHF. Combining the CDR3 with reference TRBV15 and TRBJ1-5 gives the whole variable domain DAMVIQNPRYQVTQFGKPVTLSCSQTLNHNVMYWYQQKSSQAPKLLFHYYDKDFNNEADTPDNFQSRRPNTSFCFLDIRSPGLGDTAMYLCATSRDQEGGGTQHFGDGTRLSIL.

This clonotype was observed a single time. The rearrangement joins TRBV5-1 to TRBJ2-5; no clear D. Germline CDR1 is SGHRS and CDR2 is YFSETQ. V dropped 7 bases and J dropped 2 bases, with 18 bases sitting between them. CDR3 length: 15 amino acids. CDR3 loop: CASSTSLGIQETQYF. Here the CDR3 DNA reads TGCGCCAGCTCCACTTCTCTGGGTATACAAGAGACCCAGTACTTC.

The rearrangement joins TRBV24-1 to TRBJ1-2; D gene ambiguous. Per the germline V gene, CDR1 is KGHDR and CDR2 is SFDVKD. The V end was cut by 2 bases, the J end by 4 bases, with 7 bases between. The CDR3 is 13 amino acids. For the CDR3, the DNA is TGTGCCACCAGTGATTCCCCCCTCTATGGCTACACCTTC. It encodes CATSDSPLYGYTF.

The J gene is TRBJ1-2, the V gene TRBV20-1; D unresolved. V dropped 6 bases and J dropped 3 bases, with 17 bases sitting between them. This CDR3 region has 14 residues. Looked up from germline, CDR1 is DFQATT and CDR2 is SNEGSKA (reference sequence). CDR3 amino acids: CSATSAAGYYGYTF. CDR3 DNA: TGCAGTGCCACTAGCGCCGCAGGATACTATGGCTACACCTTC.